This TCR beta chain appears in the sequencing data of a study of blood T cell repertoires in COVID-19. Study-wide background: Collection of acute and convalescent COVID-19 samples took place in the United States, Italy and Spain. T cells, B-cell-depleted T cells, or PBMCs supplied cDNA or gDNA.

This CDR3 has 13 amino acids. V was shortened by 6 bases and J by 7 bases, with 12 bases between the two germline ends. Germline V gene sequence: CDR1 SGHTA, CDR2 FQGTGA. Clones were read by immunoSEQ multiplex PCR, and TCRdb kept only the in-frame ones, dropping some. This table holds 200,000 to 250,000 clones, around 91% found once. Source material: PBMCs or T cells enriched from blood (not recorded which). The rearrangement uses TRBV7-3 and TRBJ2-2, with a weak D call TRBD1 (6 bases). This sequence originates from a man aged 25 to 40 who had been exposed to COVID-19. The CDR3 DNA sequence: TGTGCCAGCAGTCTAGGGGGAATCGGGGAGCTGTTTTTT. It yields the protein CASSLGGIGELFF.